The source of this T cell receptor beta chain is a study of blood T cell repertoires in COVID-19. V shed 2 bases, J shed 4 bases, and the junction held 4 bases outside the gene matches. Germline CDR1 and CDR2: MRHNA and SNTAGT. The CDR3 spans 16 residues. Authors' processing steps: Reference gene primer amplification gave estimated nucleated cell counts. Data came from immunoSEQ multiplex PCR; TCRdb stores just in-frame clones and leaves some out. V and J calls and clone size come straight from that table; D and trimming were deduced from the DNA. The data show around 300,000 clones, around 90% seen once.

Sequencing used PBMCs or T cells enriched from blood (not recorded which). This TCR came from a woman between 18 and 29 years old with acute COVID-19. V is TRBV6-4 and J is TRBJ2-1, with TRBD2 identical over 11 bases. The CDR3: CASSDTSGGDYNEQFF. The DNA of the CDR3 is TGTGCCAGCAGTGACACTAGCGGGGGAGATTACAATGAGCAGTTCTTC.